This TCR beta chain appears in the sequencing data of a study of shared clonotypes between healthy human individuals. Looking at the study overall: CD8 memory received one plate per donor, CD8 naive two, CD4 memory three and CD4 naive three.

Overall study findings and caveats: A reduction in generation probabilities was seen for non-shared clonotypes relative to those shared by all four donors.

The naive CD8 fraction comprised CD45RO-negative cells positively selected for CCR7 and excluded terminally differentiated effector memory CD45RA+ cells. CDR1 is LNHDA, CDR2 SQIVND, per germline (reference sequence). This CDR3 has 14 amino acids. Original analysis: As immunoSEQ supplied junction-only sequences (without quality scores), filtering differed. Measured with immunoSEQ multiplex PCR; TCRdb has only the in-frame clones, and not every one. That table supplies the V and J calls and clone size; D and trimming were determined from the DNA. The sample records about 590,000 clones, just under 97% being singletons. The sample holds one count of this clone. Its antigen remains unknown.

The chain links TRBV19 to TRBJ2-5, with 8 bases identical to TRBD1. The DNA end lines up better with TRBJ2-7; the J call may be wrong. Material for sequencing was naive CD8+ T cells sorted from blood. The clonotype originates from a woman in her 30s in good health. CDR3 DNA: TGTGCCAGTAGTCCCGGACAGGGCCGCTACGAGCAGTACTTC. Its translation: CASSPGQGRYEQYF.